Listed here are 10 T cell receptor beta chains from one sample, sequenced in a study of blood T cells in healthy people across ages. For the second PCR, which ran for about 7 to 11 cycles, a sample-barcoded 5' primer and a J-beta primer mix were used. Each CDR3 protein is one row after TCRdb ran MiXCR on the 5' RACE reads. The profile covers over 600,000 distinct CDR3 sequences, with 45% to 70% appearing a single time and under 30% taken by the ten largest. The sample comprised blood. Receptors originate from a man aged 35 to 55 in good health.

V is TRBV12-3 or TRBV12-4 and J is TRBJ1-4; D may be TRBD1 (5 bases). V dropped 2 bases and J dropped 7 bases, with 11 bases sitting between them. The CDR3 has 14 amino acids. CDR3 loop: CASSLRGFREKLFF. DNA for the CDR3: TGTGCCAGCAGTTTACGGGGGTTTCGTGAAAAACTGTTTTTT.

The gene calls are TRBV7-2 and TRBJ1-3; D is uncertain. Trimming removed 11 bases from V and 4 bases from J, with 15 bases in between. From germline, CDR1 is SGHTA and CDR2 FQGNSA. CDR3 length equals 13 residues. CDR3 protein: CAGTDVFGNTIYF. For the CDR3, the DNA is TGTGCCGGCACGGACGTCTTCGGAAACACCATATATTTT.

The chain carries TRBV7-9 and TRBJ2-3; 11 bases map to TRBD2. Germline V gene lookup returns CDR1 SEHNR and CDR2 FQNEAQ (reference sequence). Trimming at V came to 5 bases and at J to 6 bases, leaving 13 bases not matched to a gene. CDR3 length: 17 residues. CDR3 loop: CASSRPRTSGSGDTQYF. The CDR3 DNA reads TGTGCCAGCAGCCGCCCAAGGACTAGCGGGTCCGGTGATACGCAGTATTTT.

This chain connects TRBV2 to TRBJ2-4, with 9 bases aligning to TRBD2. CDR1 and CDR2 (germline): SNHLY, FYNNEI. This CDR3 has 18 residues. V shed 7 bases, J shed 0 bases, and the junction held 13 bases outside the gene matches. CDR3 sequence: CASTGGISGGLAKNIQYF. The CDR3 region has the DNA TGTGCCAGCACCGGCGGTATTAGCGGGGGACTAGCCAAAAACATTCAGTACTTC.

This clonotype was detected a few times. V is TRBV6-5 and J is TRBJ1-2; tentative D call: TRBD1 (5 bases). CDR1 is MNHEY, CDR2 SVGAGI, per germline. V was cut by 0 bases and J by 4 bases, with 12 bases left in between. This CDR3 comprises 15 residues. As DNA, the CDR3 is TGTGCCAGCAGTTACTCGTCCGGGGGTATCTATGGCTACACCTTC. Protein product: CASSYSSGGIYGYTF.

The J gene is TRBJ2-7, the V gene TRBV7-9; D uncertain. Trimming shortened V by 5 bases and J by 6 bases, and 17 bases separated the two germline ends. The CDR3 is 14 amino acids. Germline V gene data show CDR1 as SEHNR and CDR2 as FQNEAQ (reference sequence). CDR3 nucleotides: TGTGCCAGCAGCCCCATCAATTCAGGCTCCGAGCAGTACTTC. Amino acids: CASSPINSGSEQYF.

This clonotype was seen only a few times. The V gene is TRBV12-3 or TRBV12-4, the J gene TRBJ2-4; tentatively, D is TRBD2 (6 bases). V dropped 1 base and J dropped 0 bases, with 10 bases sitting between them. CDR3 size: 16 residues. The CDR3 DNA reads TGTGCCAGCAGTTTAGGTGGAGGGTTAGCCAAAAACATTCAGTACTTC. Translating it yields CASSLGGGLAKNIQYF.

The J gene is TRBJ1-5, the V gene TRBV4-1; weak D call: TRBD1 (5 bases). The V gene lost 3 bases and the J gene lost 1 base, with 10 bases spanning the gap. The V gene's germline CDR1 is MGHRA and CDR2 YSYEKL. The CDR3 has 15 residues. CDR3 in DNA: TGCGCCAGCAGCCATCGGGGGGACAGCAATCAGCCCCAGCATTTT. Its translation is CASSHRGDSNQPQHF.

J is TRBJ1-5 and V is TRBV7-2; no clear D. The CDR3 consists of 15 residues. The V end was cut by 3 bases, the J end by 4 bases, with 13 bases between. Germline V gene data show CDR1 as SGHTA and CDR2 as FQGNSA. CDR3 coding DNA: TGTGCCAGCAGCTTGTGGGCAGGAACTAATCAGCCCCAGCATTTT. Protein product: CASSLWAGTNQPQHF.

V usage is TRBV4-2 and J usage is TRBJ2-7; tentatively, D is TRBD1 (5 bases). The V end was cut by 1 base, the J end by 2 bases, with 15 bases between. The CDR3 has 16 residues. The germline gives CDR1 LGHNA, CDR2 YNFKEQ. CDR3 nucleotides: TGTGCCAGCAGCCAAGCTTCCAGGGTTGGCACCTACGAGCAGTACTTC. It translates to CASSQASRVGTYEQYF.